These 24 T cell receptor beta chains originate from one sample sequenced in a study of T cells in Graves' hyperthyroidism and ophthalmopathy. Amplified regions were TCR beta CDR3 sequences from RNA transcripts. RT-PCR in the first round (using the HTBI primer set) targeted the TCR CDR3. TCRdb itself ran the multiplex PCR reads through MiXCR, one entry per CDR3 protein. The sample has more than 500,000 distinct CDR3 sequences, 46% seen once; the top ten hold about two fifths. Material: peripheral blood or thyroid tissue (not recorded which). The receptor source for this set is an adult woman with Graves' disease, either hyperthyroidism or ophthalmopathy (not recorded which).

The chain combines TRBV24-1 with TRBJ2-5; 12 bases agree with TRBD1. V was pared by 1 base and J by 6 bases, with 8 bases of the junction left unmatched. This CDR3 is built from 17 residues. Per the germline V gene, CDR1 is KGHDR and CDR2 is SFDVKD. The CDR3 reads CATSDLSGTGGEKTQYF. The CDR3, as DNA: TGTGCCACCAGTGATTTAAGCGGGACAGGGGGCGAGAAGACCCAGTACTTC.

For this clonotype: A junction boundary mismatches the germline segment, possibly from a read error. This CDR3 is CASSFGGPGETQYF. The DNA of the CDR3 is TGTGCTAGCAGTTTTGGGGGGCCGGGAGAGACCCAGTACTTC. The gene calls are TRBV7-7 and TRBJ2-5; D tentatively fits TRBD1 or TRBD2 (6 bases each). The CDR3 sequence is 14 residues long. CDR1 SSHAT and CDR2 FNYEAQ come from the germline V gene (reference sequence).

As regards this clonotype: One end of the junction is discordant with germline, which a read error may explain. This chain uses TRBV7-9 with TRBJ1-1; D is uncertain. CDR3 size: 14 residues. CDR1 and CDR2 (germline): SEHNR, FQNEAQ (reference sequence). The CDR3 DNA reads TGCGCCATCGAGTGGACGATCATGAACACTGAAGCTTTCTTT. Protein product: CAIEWTIMNTEAFF. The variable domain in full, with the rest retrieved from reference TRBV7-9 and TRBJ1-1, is DTGVSQNPRHKITKRGQNVTFRCDPISEHNRLYWYRQTLGQGPEFLTYFQNEAQLEKSRLLSDRFSAERPKGSFSTLEIQRTEQGDSAMYLCAIEWTIMNTEAFFGQGTRLTVV.

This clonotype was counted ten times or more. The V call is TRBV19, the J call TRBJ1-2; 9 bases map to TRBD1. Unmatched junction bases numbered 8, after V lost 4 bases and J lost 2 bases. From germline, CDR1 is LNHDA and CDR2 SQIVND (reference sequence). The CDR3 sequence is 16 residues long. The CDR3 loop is CASSTRTGATNYGYTF. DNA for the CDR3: TGTGCCAGTAGTACCCGGACAGGGGCGACCAACTATGGCTACACCTTC.

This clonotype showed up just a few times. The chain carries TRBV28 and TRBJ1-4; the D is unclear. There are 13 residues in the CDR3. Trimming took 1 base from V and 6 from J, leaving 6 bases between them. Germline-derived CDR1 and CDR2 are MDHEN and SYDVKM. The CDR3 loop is CASSLSADEKLFF. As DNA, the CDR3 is TGTGCCAGCAGTTTATCCGCGGATGAAAAACTGTTTTTT.

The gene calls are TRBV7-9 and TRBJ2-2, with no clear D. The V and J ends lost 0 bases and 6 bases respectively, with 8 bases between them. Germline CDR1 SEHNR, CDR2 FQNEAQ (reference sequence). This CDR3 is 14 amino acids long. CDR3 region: CASSLAWAAGELFF. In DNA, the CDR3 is TGTGCCAGCAGCTTAGCGTGGGCAGCCGGGGAGCTGTTTTTT.

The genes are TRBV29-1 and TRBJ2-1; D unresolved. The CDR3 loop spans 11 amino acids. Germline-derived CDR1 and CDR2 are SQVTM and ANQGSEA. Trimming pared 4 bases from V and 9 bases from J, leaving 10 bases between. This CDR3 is CSVADLGEQFF. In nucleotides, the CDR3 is TGCAGCGTTGCCGATCTCGGTGAGCAGTTCTTC.

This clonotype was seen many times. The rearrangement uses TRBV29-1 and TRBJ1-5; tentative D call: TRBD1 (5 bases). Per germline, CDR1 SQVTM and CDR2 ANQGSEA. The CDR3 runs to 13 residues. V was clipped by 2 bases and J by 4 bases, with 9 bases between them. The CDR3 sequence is CSVEIRANQPQHF. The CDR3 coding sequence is TGCAGCGTTGAAATCAGGGCAAATCAGCCCCAGCATTTT.

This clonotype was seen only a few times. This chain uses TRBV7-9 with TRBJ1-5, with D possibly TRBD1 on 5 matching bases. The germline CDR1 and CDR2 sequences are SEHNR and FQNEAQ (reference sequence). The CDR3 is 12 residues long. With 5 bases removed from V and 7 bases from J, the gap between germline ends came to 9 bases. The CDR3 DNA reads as TGTGCCAGCAGCCACCGGGACCAGCCCCAGCATTTT. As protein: CASSHRDQPQHF.

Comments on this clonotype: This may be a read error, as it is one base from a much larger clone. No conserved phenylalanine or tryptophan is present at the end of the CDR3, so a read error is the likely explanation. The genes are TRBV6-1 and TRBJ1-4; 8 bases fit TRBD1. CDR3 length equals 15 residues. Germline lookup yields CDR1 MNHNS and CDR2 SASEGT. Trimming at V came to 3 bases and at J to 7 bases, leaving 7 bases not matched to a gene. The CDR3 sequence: CASSDRGQGFEKLFC. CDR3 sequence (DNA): TGTGCCAGCAGTGACCGCGGACAGGGCTTTGAAAAACTGTTTTGT.

Here the CDR3 DNA reads TGTATAACAGGGGCCCCGAACACTGAAGCTTTCTTT. Translating gives CITGAPNTEAFF. This chain connects TRBV7-2 to TRBJ1-1; 7 bases are a match to TRBD1. The CDR3 is made up of 12 amino acids. Germline values: CDR1 SGHTA, CDR2 FQGNSA.

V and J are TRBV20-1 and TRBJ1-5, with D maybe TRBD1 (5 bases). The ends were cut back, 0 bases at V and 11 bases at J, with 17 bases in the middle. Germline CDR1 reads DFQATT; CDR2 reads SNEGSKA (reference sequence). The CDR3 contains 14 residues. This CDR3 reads CSARDQGTGASQHF. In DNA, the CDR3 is TGCAGTGCTAGAGATCAGGGCACCGGGGCGTCCCAGCATTTT.

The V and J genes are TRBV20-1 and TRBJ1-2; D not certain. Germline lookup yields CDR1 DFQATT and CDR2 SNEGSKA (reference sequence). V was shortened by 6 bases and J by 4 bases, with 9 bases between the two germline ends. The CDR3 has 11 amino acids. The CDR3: CSARTRYGYTF. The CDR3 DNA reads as TGCAGTGCCCGGACGCGCTATGGCTACACCTTC.

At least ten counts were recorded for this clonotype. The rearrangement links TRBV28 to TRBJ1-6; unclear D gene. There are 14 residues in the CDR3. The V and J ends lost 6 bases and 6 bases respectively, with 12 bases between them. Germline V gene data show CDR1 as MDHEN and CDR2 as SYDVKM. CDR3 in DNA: TGTGCCAGCAGACGGACTGAGATTAATTCACCCCTCCACTTT. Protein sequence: CASRRTEINSPLHF.

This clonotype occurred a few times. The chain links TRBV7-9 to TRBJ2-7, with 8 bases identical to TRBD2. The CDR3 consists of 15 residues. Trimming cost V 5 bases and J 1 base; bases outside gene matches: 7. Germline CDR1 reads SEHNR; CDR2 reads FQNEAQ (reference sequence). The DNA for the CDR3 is TGTGCCAGCAGCCCAGCGGGGGTACCGTCCTACGAGCAGTACTTC. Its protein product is CASSPAGVPSYEQYF.

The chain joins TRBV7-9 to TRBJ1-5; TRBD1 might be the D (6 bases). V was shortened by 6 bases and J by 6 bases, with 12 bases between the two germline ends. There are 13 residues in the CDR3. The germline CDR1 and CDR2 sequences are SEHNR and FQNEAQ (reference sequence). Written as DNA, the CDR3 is TGTGCCAGCAGTAGGGGGATCCGTCAGCCCCAGCATTTT. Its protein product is CASSRGIRQPQHF.

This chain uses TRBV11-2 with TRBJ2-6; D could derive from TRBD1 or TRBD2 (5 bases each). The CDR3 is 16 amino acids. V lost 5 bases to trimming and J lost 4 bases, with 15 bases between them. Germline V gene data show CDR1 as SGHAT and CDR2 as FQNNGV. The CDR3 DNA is TGTGCCAGCAGCACTTCCGGGGCCCCGGGGGCCAACGTCCTGACTTTC. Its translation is CASSTSGAPGANVLTF.

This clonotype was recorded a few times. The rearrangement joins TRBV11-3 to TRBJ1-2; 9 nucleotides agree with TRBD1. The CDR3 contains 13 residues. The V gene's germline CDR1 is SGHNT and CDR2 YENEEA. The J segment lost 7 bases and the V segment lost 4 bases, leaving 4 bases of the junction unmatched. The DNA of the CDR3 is TGTGCCAGCAGCTCAACAGGGGGCAGTGGCTACACCTTC. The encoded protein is CASSSTGGSGYTF. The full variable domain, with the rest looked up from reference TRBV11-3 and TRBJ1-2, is EAGVVQSPRYKIIEKKQPVAFWCNPISGHNTLYWYLQNLGQGPELLIRYENEEAVDDSQLPKDRFSAERLKGVDSTLKIQPAELGDSAVYLCASSSTGGSGYTFGSGTRLTVV.

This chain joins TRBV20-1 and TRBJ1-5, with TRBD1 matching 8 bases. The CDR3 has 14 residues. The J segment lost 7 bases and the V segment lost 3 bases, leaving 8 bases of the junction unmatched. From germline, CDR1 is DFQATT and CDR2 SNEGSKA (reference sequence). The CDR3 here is CSASPGQAWQPQHF. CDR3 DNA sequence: TGCAGTGCTAGCCCGGGACAGGCGTGGCAGCCCCAGCATTTT.

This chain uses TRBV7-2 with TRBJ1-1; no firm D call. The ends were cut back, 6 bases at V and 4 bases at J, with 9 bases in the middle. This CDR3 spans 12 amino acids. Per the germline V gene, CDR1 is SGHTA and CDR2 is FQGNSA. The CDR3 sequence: CASSSSGTEAFF. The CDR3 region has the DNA TGTGCCAGCAGTTCCTCGGGCACTGAAGCTTTCTTT.

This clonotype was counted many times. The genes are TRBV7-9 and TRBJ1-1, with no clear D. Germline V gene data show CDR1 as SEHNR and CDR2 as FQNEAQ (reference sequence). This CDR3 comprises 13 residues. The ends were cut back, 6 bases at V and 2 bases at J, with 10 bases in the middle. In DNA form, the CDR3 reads TGTGCCAGCAGGTACACAGAAAACACTGAAGCTTTCTTT. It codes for CASRYTENTEAFF.

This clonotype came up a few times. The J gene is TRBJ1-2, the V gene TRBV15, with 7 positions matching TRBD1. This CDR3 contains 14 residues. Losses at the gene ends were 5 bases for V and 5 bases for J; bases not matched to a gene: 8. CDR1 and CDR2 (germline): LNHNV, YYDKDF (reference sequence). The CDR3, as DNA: TGTGCCACCAGCGAGGAGACAGGGTCTTATGGCTACACCTTC. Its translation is CATSEETGSYGYTF.

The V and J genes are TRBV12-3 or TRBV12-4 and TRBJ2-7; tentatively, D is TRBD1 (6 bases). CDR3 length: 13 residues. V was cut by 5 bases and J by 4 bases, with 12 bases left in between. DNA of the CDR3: TGTGCCAGCAGTAACAACAGGGTGTACGAGCAGTACTTC. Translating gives CASSNNRVYEQYF.

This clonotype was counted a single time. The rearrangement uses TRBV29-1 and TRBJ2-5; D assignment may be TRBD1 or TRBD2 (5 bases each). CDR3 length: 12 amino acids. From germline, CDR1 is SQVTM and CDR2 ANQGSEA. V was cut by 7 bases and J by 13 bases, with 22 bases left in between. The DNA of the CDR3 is TGCAGCGCCATCATACTTACGGGGCCCCTGTACTTC. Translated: CSAIILTGPLYF.